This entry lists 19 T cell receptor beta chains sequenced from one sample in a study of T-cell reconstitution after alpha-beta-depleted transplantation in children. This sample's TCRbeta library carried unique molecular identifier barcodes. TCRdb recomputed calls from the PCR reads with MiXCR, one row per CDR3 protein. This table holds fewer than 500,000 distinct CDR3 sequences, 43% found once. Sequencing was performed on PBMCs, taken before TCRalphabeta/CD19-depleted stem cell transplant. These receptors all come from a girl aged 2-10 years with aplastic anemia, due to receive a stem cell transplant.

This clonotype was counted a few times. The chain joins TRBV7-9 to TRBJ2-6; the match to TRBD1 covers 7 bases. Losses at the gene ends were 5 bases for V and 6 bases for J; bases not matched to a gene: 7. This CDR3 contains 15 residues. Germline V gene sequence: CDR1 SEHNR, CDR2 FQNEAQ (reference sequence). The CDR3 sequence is CASSPGTVSANVLTF. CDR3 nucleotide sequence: TGTGCCAGCAGCCCAGGGACAGTATCGGCCAACGTCCTGACTTTC.

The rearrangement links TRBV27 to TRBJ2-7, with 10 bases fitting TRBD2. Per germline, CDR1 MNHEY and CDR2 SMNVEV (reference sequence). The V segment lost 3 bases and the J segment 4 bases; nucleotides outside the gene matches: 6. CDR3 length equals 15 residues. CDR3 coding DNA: TGTGCCAGCAGTTTGTCAGCGGGAGGGAATTACGAGCAGTACTTC. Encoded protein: CASSLSAGGNYEQYF.

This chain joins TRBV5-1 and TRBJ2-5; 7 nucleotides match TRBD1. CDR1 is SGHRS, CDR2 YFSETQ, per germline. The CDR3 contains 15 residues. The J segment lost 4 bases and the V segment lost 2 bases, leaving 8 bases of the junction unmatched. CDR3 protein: CASSLTAGGRETQYF. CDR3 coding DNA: TGCGCCAGCAGCTTAACCGCAGGGGGTAGAGAGACCCAGTACTTC.

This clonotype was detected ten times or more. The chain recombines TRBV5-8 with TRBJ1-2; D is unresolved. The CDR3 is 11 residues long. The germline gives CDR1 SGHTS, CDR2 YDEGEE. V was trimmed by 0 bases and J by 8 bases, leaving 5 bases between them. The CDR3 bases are TGTGCCAGCAGCTTGGACCTGGGCTACACCTTC. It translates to CASSLDLGYTF. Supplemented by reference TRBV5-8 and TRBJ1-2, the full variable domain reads EAGVTQSPTHLIKTRGQQATLRCSPISGHTSVYWYQQALGLGLQFLLWYDEGEERNRGNFPPRFSGRQFPNYSSELNVNALELEDSALYLCASSLDLGYTFGSGTRLTVV.

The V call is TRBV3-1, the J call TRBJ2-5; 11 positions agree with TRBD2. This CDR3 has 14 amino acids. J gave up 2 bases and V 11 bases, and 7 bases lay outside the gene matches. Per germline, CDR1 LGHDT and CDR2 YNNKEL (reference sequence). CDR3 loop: CAATLAGVQETQYF. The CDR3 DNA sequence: TGTGCCGCCACACTAGCGGGGGTGCAAGAGACCCAGTACTTC.

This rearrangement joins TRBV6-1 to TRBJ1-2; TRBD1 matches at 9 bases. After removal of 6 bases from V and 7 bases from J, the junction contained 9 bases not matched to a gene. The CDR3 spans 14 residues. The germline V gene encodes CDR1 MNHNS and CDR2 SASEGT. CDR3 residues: CASRGTGIMGGYTF. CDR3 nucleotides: TGTGCCAGCAGAGGGACAGGGATTATGGGTGGCTACACCTTC.

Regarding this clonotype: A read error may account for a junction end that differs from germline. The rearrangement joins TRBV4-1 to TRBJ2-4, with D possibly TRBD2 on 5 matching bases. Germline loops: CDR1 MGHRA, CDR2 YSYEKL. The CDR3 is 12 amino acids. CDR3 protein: CASSQDRRTFFF. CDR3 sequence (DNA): TGCGCCAGCAGCCAAGATAGGAGGACGTTTTTCTTC.

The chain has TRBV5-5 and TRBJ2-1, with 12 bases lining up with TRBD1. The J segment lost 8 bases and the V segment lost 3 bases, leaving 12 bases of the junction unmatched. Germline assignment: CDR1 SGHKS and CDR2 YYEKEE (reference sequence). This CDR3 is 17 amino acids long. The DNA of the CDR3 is TGTGCCAGCAGCTCCACCCTAACCGGGACAGGGGGCTATGAGCAGTTCTTC. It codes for CASSSTLTGTGGYEQFF.

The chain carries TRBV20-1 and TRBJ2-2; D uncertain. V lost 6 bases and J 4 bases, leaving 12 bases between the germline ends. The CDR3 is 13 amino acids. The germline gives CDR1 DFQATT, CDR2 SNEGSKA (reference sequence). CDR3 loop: CSAPGSTTGELFF. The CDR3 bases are TGCAGTGCCCCCGGGTCCACCACCGGGGAGCTGTTTTTT.

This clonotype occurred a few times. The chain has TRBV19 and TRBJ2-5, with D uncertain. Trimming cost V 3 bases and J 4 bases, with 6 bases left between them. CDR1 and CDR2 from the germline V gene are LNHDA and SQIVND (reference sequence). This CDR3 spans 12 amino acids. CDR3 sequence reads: CASSMGRETQYF. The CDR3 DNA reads TGTGCCAGTAGTATGGGCCGAGAGACCCAGTACTTC.

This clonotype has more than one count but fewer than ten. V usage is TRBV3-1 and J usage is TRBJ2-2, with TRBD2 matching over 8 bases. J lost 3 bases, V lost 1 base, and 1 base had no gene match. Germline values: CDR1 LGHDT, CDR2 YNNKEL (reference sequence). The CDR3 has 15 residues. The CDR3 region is CASSQVAGYTGELFF. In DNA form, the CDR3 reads TGTGCCAGCAGCCAAGTAGCGGGATACACCGGGGAGCTGTTTTTT. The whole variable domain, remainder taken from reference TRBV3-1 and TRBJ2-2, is DTAVSQTPKYLVTQMGNDKSIKCEQNLGHDTMYWYKQDSKKFLKIMFSYNNKELIINETVPNRFSPKSPDKAHLNLHINSLELGDSAVYFCASSQVAGYTGELFFGEGSRLTVL.

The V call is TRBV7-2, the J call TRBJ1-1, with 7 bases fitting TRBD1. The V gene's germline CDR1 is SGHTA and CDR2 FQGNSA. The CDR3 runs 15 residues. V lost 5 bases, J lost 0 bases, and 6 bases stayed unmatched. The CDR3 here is CASSQGQIMNTEAFF. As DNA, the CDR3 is TGTGCCAGCAGCCAGGGACAGATTATGAACACTGAAGCTTTCTTT. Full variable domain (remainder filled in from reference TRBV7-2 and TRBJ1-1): GAGVSQSPSNKVTEKGKDVELRCDPISGHTALYWYRQSLGQGLEFLIYFQGNSAPDKSGLPSDRFSAERTGGSVSTLTIQRTQQEDSAVYLCASSQGQIMNTEAFFGQGTRLTVV.

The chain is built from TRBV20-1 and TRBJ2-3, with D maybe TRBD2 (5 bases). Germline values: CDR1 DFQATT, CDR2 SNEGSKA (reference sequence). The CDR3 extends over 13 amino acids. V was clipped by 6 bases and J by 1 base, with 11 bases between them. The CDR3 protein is CSASMRGTDTQYF. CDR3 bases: TGCAGTGCCAGCATGCGGGGCACAGATACGCAGTATTTT.

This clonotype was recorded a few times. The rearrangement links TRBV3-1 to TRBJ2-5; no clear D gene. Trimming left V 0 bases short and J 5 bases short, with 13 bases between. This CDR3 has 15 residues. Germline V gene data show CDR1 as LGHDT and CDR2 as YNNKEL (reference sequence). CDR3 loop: CASSQEGSQTETQYF. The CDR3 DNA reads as TGTGCCAGCAGCCAAGAAGGTAGCCAGACGGAGACCCAGTACTTC.

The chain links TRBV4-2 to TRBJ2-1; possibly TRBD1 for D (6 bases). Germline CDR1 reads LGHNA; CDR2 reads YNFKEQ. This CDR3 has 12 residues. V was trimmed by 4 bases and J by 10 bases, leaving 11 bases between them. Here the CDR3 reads CASSLRDTEQFF. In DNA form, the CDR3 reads TGTGCCAGCAGCCTCCGGGACACCGAGCAGTTCTTC.

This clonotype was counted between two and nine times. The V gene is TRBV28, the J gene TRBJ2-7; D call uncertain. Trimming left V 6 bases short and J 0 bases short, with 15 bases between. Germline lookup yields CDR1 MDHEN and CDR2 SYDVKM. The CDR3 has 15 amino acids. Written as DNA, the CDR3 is TGTGCCAGCAGGACCGCTGGACGGCTCTCCTACGAGCAGTACTTC. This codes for CASRTAGRLSYEQYF.

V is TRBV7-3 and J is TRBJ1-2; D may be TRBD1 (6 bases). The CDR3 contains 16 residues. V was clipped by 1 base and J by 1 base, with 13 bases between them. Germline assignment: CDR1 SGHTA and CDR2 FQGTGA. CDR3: CASSLKGGPLNYGYTF. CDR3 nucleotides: TGTGCCAGCAGCTTAAAAGGGGGACCACTTAACTATGGCTACACCTTC.

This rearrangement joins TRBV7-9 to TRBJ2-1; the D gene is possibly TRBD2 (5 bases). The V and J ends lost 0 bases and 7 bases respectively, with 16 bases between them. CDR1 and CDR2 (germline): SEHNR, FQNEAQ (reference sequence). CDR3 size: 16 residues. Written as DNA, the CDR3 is TGTGCCAGCAGCTTAGCGATCGTCCCTAGCTTAAATGAGCAGTTCTTC. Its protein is CASSLAIVPSLNEQFF.

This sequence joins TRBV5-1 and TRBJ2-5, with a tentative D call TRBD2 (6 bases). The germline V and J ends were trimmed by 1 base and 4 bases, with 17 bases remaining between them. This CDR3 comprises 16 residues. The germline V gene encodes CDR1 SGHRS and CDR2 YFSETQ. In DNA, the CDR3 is TGCGCCAGCAGCTTGCGAGGGAGGACCGAAGTAGAGACCCAGTACTTC. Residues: CASSLRGRTEVETQYF.